These 9 T cell receptor beta chains came from one sample sequenced in a study of blood T cell repertoires in COVID-19. Method: immunoSEQ multiplex PCR; TCRdb's copy keeps in-frame clones and lacks some. The sample lists some 290,000 clones, 90% occurring once. Specimen: peripheral blood. These receptors were obtained from a woman aged 35 to 49 with COVID-19, enrolled during active disease.

This clone was counted only a few times. Other DNA sequences of this sample code for an identical CDR3. This chain uses TRBV11-3 with TRBJ1-1; TRBD1 is a possible D gene (6 bases). V dropped 0 bases and J dropped 7 bases, with 21 bases sitting between them. Germline V gives CDR1 SGHNT, CDR2 YENEEA. CDR3 length: 17 amino acids. CDR3 sequence: CASSLDNLTGKGCEAFF. DNA of the CDR3: TGTGCCAGCAGCTTAGATAATCTAACAGGGAAAGGTTGTGAAGCTTTCTTT.

The V call is TRBV19, the J call TRBJ1-6; D call uncertain. The V gene lost 8 bases and the J gene lost 6 bases, with 11 bases spanning the gap. The CDR3 totals 13 residues. The germline gives CDR1 LNHDA, CDR2 SQIVND (reference sequence). CDR3 residues: CASQTLGNSPLHF. CDR3 DNA sequence: TGTGCCAGTCAGACACTAGGTAATTCACCCCTCCACTTT.

The rearrangement uses TRBV11-2 and TRBJ2-7; 10 bases agree with TRBD2. V was pared by 5 bases and J by 7 bases, with 14 bases of the junction left unmatched. Germline V lookup: CDR1 SGHAT, CDR2 FQNNGV. The CDR3 is made up of 16 amino acids. The CDR3 DNA reads as TGTGCCAGCAGCCCACGCCCTAGCGGGAGACCGAAAGAGCAGTACTTC. Translation: CASSPRPSGRPKEQYF.

This chain joins TRBV11-1 and TRBJ1-1, with D tentatively TRBD1 (6 bases). The CDR3 sequence is 13 residues long. Germline CDR1 and CDR2: SGHAT and FQDESV (reference sequence). Trimming took off 4 bases at V and 11 bases at J, with 17 bases between the two ends. DNA of the CDR3: TGTGCCAGCAGCTCCGAGGGGGTCGGCGGGGCTTTCTTT. It translates to CASSSEGVGGAFF.

This chain uses TRBV7-3 with TRBJ2-2; 8 nucleotides agree with TRBD1. Germline V CDR1 and CDR2: SGHTA, FQGTGA. CDR3 length equals 15 residues. With V trimmed by 5 bases and J by 5 bases, 7 bases remained unmatched. The CDR3 nucleotides are TGTGCCAGCAGCCTCAGGGGGCGCGGTACCGGGGAGCTGTTTTTT. The encoded protein is CASSLRGRGTGELFF. Using reference TRBV7-3 and TRBJ2-2 for the parts outside the CDR3, the full variable domain is GAGVSQTPSNKVTEKGKYVELRCDPISGHTALYWYRQSLGQGPEFLIYFQGTGAADDSGLPNDRFFAVRPEGSVSTLKIQRTERGDSAVYLCASSLRGRGTGELFFGEGSRLTVL.

This chain connects TRBV7-2 to TRBJ2-7, with 14 positions matching TRBD2. Per germline, CDR1 SGHTA and CDR2 FQGNSA. This CDR3 has 16 residues. V gave up 5 bases and J gave up 7 bases; unmatched junction bases: 10. The CDR3 DNA sequence: TGTGCCAGCAGCCGTACGGGACTAGCGGGAGTGGGAGAGCAGTACTTC. The encoded protein is CASSRTGLAGVGEQYF.

This rearrangement joins TRBV9 to TRBJ2-1; TRBD1 aligns across 7 bases. CDR3 size: 14 residues. V trimming: 0 bases; J trimming: 7 bases; junction bases outside the gene matches: 4. The germline gives CDR1 SGDLS, CDR2 YYNGEE. DNA for the CDR3: TGTGCCAGCAGCGTAGGAGGGGGCGATAATGAGCAGTTCTTC. It codes for CASSVGGGDNEQFF.

The V call is TRBV7-2, the J call TRBJ1-2, with 7 bases lining up with TRBD1. The V gene end was trimmed by 6 bases and the J gene end by 3 bases; junction bases not matched to a gene: 7. There are 14 residues in the CDR3. CDR1 is SGHTA, CDR2 FQGNSA, per germline. CDR3 sequence reads: CASSLKGGDYGYTF. CDR3 bases: TGTGCCAGCAGTCTAAAAGGGGGCGACTATGGCTACACCTTC.

The chain joins TRBV27 to TRBJ1-3; maybe TRBD1 (5 bases). V lost 6 bases to trimming and J lost 6 bases, with 12 bases between them. The length of the CDR3 is 13 residues. Germline V gene data show CDR1 as MNHEY and CDR2 as SMNVEV (reference sequence). The CDR3 DNA is TGTGCCAGCAGCCCAGGGTGGGCAAACACCATATATTTT. It translates to CASSPGWANTIYF.